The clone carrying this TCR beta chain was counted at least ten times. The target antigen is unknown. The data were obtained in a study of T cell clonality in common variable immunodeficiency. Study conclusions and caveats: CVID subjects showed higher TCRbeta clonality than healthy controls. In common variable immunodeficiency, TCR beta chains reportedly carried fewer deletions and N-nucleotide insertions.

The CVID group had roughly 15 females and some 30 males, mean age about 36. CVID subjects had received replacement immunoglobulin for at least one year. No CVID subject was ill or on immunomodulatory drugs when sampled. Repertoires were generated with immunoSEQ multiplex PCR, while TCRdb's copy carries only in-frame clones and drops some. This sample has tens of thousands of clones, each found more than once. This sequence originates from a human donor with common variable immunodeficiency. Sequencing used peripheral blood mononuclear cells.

CDR3 sequence: CANPKTGQETQYF. CDR3 DNA, as far as it was read: TGTGCCAACCCGAAGACAGGACAAGAGACC. The V and J genes are TRBV6-4 and TRBJ2-5; D may be TRBD1 (6 bases). The CDR3 end is not reached by the read, which stops 3 residues before it; the germline J gene fills it in. The CDR3 totals 13 residues. Germline loops: CDR1 MRHNA, CDR2 SNTAGT. Trimming pared 10 bases from V and 2 bases from J, leaving 14 bases between.